A single TCR beta chain is shown here with its context. The sample originates from a study of blood T cell repertoires in COVID-19. Across the whole study: COVID-19 samples, acute and convalescent, were from the United States, Italy and Spain. T cells, B-cell-depleted T cells, or PBMCs supplied cDNA or gDNA.

In the authors' workflow: Estimated nucleated cell counts came from reference gene primer amplification. Assay: immunoSEQ multiplex PCR; the TCRdb copy retains only in-frame clones and omits some. V and J calls and clone size are copied from that table; D and trimming were computed from the DNA. Among some 170,000 clones listed, 82% were seen once. This CDR3 has 15 amino acids. The germline V gene has CDR1 MNHEY and CDR2 SMNVEV (reference sequence). Trimming pared 4 bases from V and 8 bases from J, leaving 18 bases between. This chain joins TRBV27 and TRBJ2-1, with D perhaps TRBD2 (6 bases). This clonotype was obtained from a woman in her sixties or seventies with acute or convalescent COVID-19. Sequenced: peripheral blood. CDR3 sequence reads: CASSYTMGTSYEQFF. CDR3 DNA sequence: TGTGCCAGCAGTTACACTATGGGGACTTCTTATGAGCAGTTCTTC.